Shown below are 16 T cell receptor beta chains from a single sample sequenced in a study of blood T cell repertoires in COVID-19. The data were produced by immunoSEQ multiplex PCR, yet TCRdb's version contains in-frame clones alone and is incomplete. Of 60,000 to 75,000 clones in the sample, roughly 80% were seen once. Sequenced input: peripheral blood. All receptors come from a woman between 45 and 60 years old with active or convalescent COVID-19.

This sequence joins TRBV25-1 and TRBJ1-4, with TRBD1 identical over 7 bases. J gave up 6 bases and V 4 bases, and 14 bases lay outside the gene matches. Germline V gene sequence: CDR1 MGHDK, CDR2 SYGVNS. This CDR3 comprises 17 residues. This CDR3 is CASSGGWNRGADEKLFF. The CDR3 DNA is TGTGCCAGCAGTGGGGGGTGGAACAGGGGTGCGGATGAAAAACTGTTTTTT. Full variable domain (outside the CDR3, taken from reference TRBV25-1 and TRBJ1-4): EADIYQTPRYLVIGTGKKITLECSQTMGHDKMYWYQQDPGMELHLIHYSYGVNSTEKGDLSSESTVSRIRTEHFPLTLESARPSHTSQYLCASSGGWNRGADEKLFFGSGTQLSVL.

J is TRBJ1-1 and V is TRBV6-2 or TRBV6-3; 10 nucleotides match TRBD1. Germline lookup yields CDR1 MNHEY and CDR2 SVGEGT. Trimming cost V 0 bases and J 5 bases; bases outside gene matches: 6. The CDR3 runs to 16 residues. This chain's CDR3 is CASSYSDRGLRTEAFF. In DNA, the CDR3 is TGTGCCAGCAGTTACTCAGACAGGGGGCTTAGGACTGAAGCTTTCTTT.

The chain combines TRBV6-2 or TRBV6-3 with TRBJ2-5, with D perhaps matching TRBD1 (5 bases). The CDR3 sequence is 15 residues long. The V and J ends lost 2 bases and 2 bases respectively, with 12 bases between them. Germline CDR1 and CDR2: MNHEY and SVGEGT. Here the CDR3 reads CASSYSRRGQETQYF. Written as DNA, the CDR3 is TGTGCCAGCAGTTACAGTCGTAGGGGTCAAGAGACCCAGTACTTC.

The chain has TRBV4-2 and TRBJ2-7, with TRBD2 identical over 8 bases. Trimming removed 3 bases from V and 2 bases from J; junction bases left unmatched: 9. This CDR3 is 16 amino acids long. Germline V gene data show CDR1 as LGHNA and CDR2 as YNFKEQ. CDR3 loop: CASSHLLSGVTYEQYF. CDR3 DNA: TGTGCCAGCAGCCACTTACTTAGCGGGGTGACCTACGAGCAGTACTTC.

This clone was detected only a few times. The chain employs TRBV21-1 and TRBJ2-7; the listed D gene, TRBD1, was not tested against the DNA. TRBV21-1 is classified as a pseudogene. This CDR3 spans 15 amino acids. CDR3: CASSKVPGGCYEQYF. The CDR3 DNA reads TGTGCCAGCAGCAAGGTTCCAGGGGGCTGCTACGAGCAGTACTTC.

The chain employs TRBV6-2 or TRBV6-3 and TRBJ1-2; D ambiguous. The CDR3 is 11 residues long. Trimming removed 5 bases at V and 7 bases at J, with 8 bases between. The germline CDR1 and CDR2 sequences are MNHEY and SVGEGT. Written as DNA, the CDR3 is TGTGCCAGCAGTAGTAGTGGTGGCTACACCTTC. Translation: CASSSSGGYTF.

This clone appeared once. V is TRBV5-5 and J is TRBJ2-3; 8 nucleotides agree with TRBD1. Germline CDR1 reads SGHKS; CDR2 reads YYEKEE (reference sequence). Trimming cost V 3 bases and J 4 bases; bases outside gene matches: 4. The CDR3 length is 14 residues. The CDR3 region has the DNA TGTGCCAGCAGCTCTGCAGGGGGCGCAGATACGCAGTATTTT. Translating it yields CASSSAGGADTQYF.

This clone has more than one count but fewer than ten. The chain links TRBV18 to TRBJ2-1, with 10 nucleotides matching TRBD2. The CDR3 loop spans 17 amino acids. The V and J ends lost 0 bases and 9 bases, in that order; junction bases with no gene match: 11. Per the germline V gene, CDR1 is KGHSH and CDR2 is LQKENI. CDR3 amino acids: CASSPPRATLAGVEQFF. Written as DNA, the CDR3 is TGTGCCAGCTCACCACCAAGGGCCACCCTAGCGGGGGTTGAGCAGTTCTTC.

A few counts support this clone. The chain joins TRBV9 to TRBJ1-4; tentative D call: TRBD1 (5 bases). Germline values: CDR1 SGDLS, CDR2 YYNGEE. The CDR3 contains 14 residues. Trimming removed 7 bases at V and 4 bases at J, with 14 bases between. The CDR3 reads CASGTGGNNEKLFF. DNA of the CDR3: TGTGCCAGCGGTACGGGGGGTAATAATGAAAAACTGTTTTTT.

There are a few counts of this clone. J is TRBJ2-7 and V is TRBV2; 8 bases are shared with TRBD1. CDR1 is SNHLY and CDR2 is FYNNEI in the germline V gene. V was clipped by 2 bases and J by 3 bases; unmatched bases: 3. This CDR3 has 14 amino acids. The CDR3 DNA follows: TGTGCCAGCAGTGAATGGGGACAGGACTACGAGCAGTACTTC. This gives the protein CASSEWGQDYEQYF. The full variable domain, in which reference TRBV2 and TRBJ2-7 provide the parts outside the CDR3, is EPEVTQTPSHQVTQMGQEVILRCVPISNHLYFYWYRQILGQKVEFLVSFYNNEISEKSEIFDDQFSVERPDGSNFTLKIRSTKLEDSAMYFCASSEWGQDYEQYFGPGTRLTVT.

The chain couples TRBV24-1 to TRBJ2-7; weak D call: TRBD1 (6 bases). The CDR3 sequence is 14 residues long. The V gene's germline CDR1 is KGHDR and CDR2 SFDVKD. Trimming shortened V by 4 bases and J by 0 bases, and 9 bases separated the two germline ends. For the CDR3, the DNA is TGTGCCACCAGTGACTCGGACAGCTCCTACGAGCAGTACTTC. It codes for CATSDSDSSYEQYF.

The chain uses TRBV2 and TRBJ2-7; maybe TRBD2 (5 bases). V was cut by 6 bases and J by 4 bases, with 19 bases left in between. The CDR3 extends over 15 amino acids. Germline V CDR1 and CDR2: SNHLY, FYNNEI. The CDR3 DNA is TGTGCCAGCAGCCCCTCAAGCGGAGCAATATACGAGCAGTACTTC. This sequence encodes CASSPSSGAIYEQYF.

The chain combines TRBV4-2 with TRBJ1-1; perhaps TRBD1 as D (6 bases). Trimming left V 0 bases short and J 0 bases short, with 11 bases between. The germline V gene has CDR1 LGHNA and CDR2 YNFKEQ. This CDR3 spans 16 amino acids. Here the CDR3 DNA reads TGTGCCAGCAGCCAAGATATGAACAGGGTGAACACTGAAGCTTTCTTT. Translating it yields CASSQDMNRVNTEAFF.

The chain is built from TRBV5-5 and TRBJ1-2, with 11 bases that match TRBD1. There are 17 residues in the CDR3. CDR1 is SGHKS, CDR2 YYEKEE, per germline (reference sequence). Trimming at V came to 4 bases and at J to 3 bases, leaving 11 bases not matched to a gene. This CDR3 is CASSTSDRGRGDYGYTF. The CDR3 nucleotides read TGTGCCAGCAGCACCTCGGACAGGGGGCGCGGGGACTATGGCTACACCTTC.

The V call is TRBV18, the J call TRBJ1-1, with D maybe TRBD1 (5 bases). The CDR3 contains 16 residues. The germline gives CDR1 KGHSH, CDR2 LQKENI. V dropped 3 bases and J dropped 2 bases, with 16 bases sitting between them. The CDR3 bases are TGTGCCAGCTCACCCTCAGGGTTCGGCCTTAACACTGAAGCTTTCTTT. It is translated as CASSPSGFGLNTEAFF.

The chain uses TRBV6-2 or TRBV6-3 and TRBJ2-7, with D maybe TRBD2 (6 bases). V was cut by 5 bases and J by 3 bases, with 20 bases left in between. Germline V gene data show CDR1 as MNHEY and CDR2 as SVGEGT. The CDR3 extends over 16 amino acids. The CDR3 DNA reads as TGTGCCAGCAGTCCCGGGCCGGGGAGGTCGGACTACGAGCAGTACTTC. As protein: CASSPGPGRSDYEQYF.